The 18 T cell receptor beta chains below come from one sample, sequenced in a study of vaccination and CD4 T cells after COVID-19 (dated by TCRdb to the early 2020s). Antigens for these TCRs are unknown. The treatment or condition label of this sample denotes: roughly 10-day PBMC culture with coronavirus spike peptide pools or control peptides (ViraFEST assay). Library preparation employed PCR. TCRdb shows the sequencer as Illumina iSeq 100. At the Johns Hopkins FTIC core, DNA from the cultured CD4+ T cells underwent TCR sequencing with the Oncomine TCR Beta short-read assay. TCRdb handled the public reads itself, with Q25 trimming in fastp and clone calling in MiXCR, and kept productive beta chains. Merged by CDR3 protein, the rows form single entries marked with the most common genes and DNA. The sample contains some 14,000 distinct CDR3 sequences, over 55% of them found a single time. The ten top clones hold 18% of the sample.

Sequenced sample: CD4+ T cells from blood, cultured in vitro. Receptors originate from a human donor who had recovered from COVID-19.

The rearrangement links TRBV5-8 to TRBJ1-5, with D unclear. In germline, CDR1 is SGHTS, CDR2 YDEGEE. The V gene lost 1 base and the J gene lost 0 bases, with 14 bases spanning the gap. This CDR3 has 17 residues. DNA of the CDR3: TGTGCCAGCAGCTTGTTCTTAACGGACTTTAGCAATCAGCCCCAGCATTTT. Protein: CASSLFLTDFSNQPQHF.

The rearrangement links TRBV28 to TRBJ2-7; 8 bases are shared with TRBD2. This CDR3 is built from 13 residues. The J segment lost 11 bases and the V segment lost 5 bases, leaving 11 bases of the junction unmatched. In germline, CDR1 is MDHEN, CDR2 SYDVKM. CDR3 loop: CASSPSGGFVEYF. The DNA of the CDR3 is TGTGCCAGCAGTCCCTCGGGGGGGTTCGTCGAGTACTTC.

The V and J genes are TRBV6-1 and TRBJ2-1; D may correspond to TRBD1 or TRBD2 (6 bases each). The CDR3 contains 17 residues. Per the germline V gene, CDR1 is MNHNS and CDR2 is SASEGT. V lost 6 bases and J 4 bases, leaving 22 bases between the germline ends. CDR3 sequence: CASSDNSWGAKYNEQFF. The CDR3 DNA sequence: TGTGCCAGCAGCGATAACTCGTGGGGGGCTAAGTACAATGAGCAGTTCTTC.

The chain uses TRBV6-1 and TRBJ1-6, with no clear D. V lost 6 bases to trimming and J lost 9 bases, with 18 bases between them. This CDR3 has 15 amino acids. Germline V gene data show CDR1 as MNHNS and CDR2 as SASEGT. DNA of the CDR3: TGTGCCAGCAGAAAATTAGCGGCCCGGCCTTCACCCCTCCACTTT. Translating gives CASRKLAARPSPLHF.

The rearrangement links TRBV20-1 to TRBJ1-5; TRBD1 matches at 7 bases. The germline gives CDR1 DFQATT, CDR2 SNEGSKA (reference sequence). The CDR3 extends over 15 amino acids. Trimming removed 5 bases from V and 0 bases from J; junction bases left unmatched: 7. CDR3 protein: CSAPTGPYSNQPQHF. The CDR3 DNA follows: TGCAGTGCTCCGACAGGGCCTTATAGCAATCAGCCCCAGCATTTT.

V usage is TRBV7-2 and J usage is TRBJ1-2; 7 bases are shared with TRBD1. V lost 4 bases to trimming and J lost 2 bases; unmatched junction nucleotides: 4. The CDR3 has 14 amino acids. Germline V gene sequence: CDR1 SGHTA, CDR2 FQGNSA. The chain's CDR3 is CASSSQQGNYGYTF. The CDR3 DNA sequence: TGTGCCAGCAGCTCCCAACAGGGGAACTATGGCTACACCTTC.

For the CDR3, the DNA is TGTGCCAGTGGGAAAGGGTTCCTTACTGAAGCTTTCTTT. Amino acid sequence: CASGKGFLTEAFF. This rearrangement joins TRBV2 to TRBJ1-1; D gene uncertain. The germline V gene has CDR1 SNHLY and CDR2 FYNNEI. This CDR3 spans 13 amino acids. V lost 9 bases, J lost 5 bases, and 16 bases lay in between.

This clonotype has a handful of counts. This rearrangement joins TRBV19 to TRBJ2-4; D is undetermined. The CDR3 is 15 residues long. Deletions cut 3 bases from V and 0 bases from J, with 9 bases between. The V gene's germline CDR1 is LNHDA and CDR2 SQIVND (reference sequence). DNA of the CDR3: TGTGCCAGTAGTATCGACGCCCGAGCCAAAAACATTCAGTACTTC. This gives the protein CASSIDARAKNIQYF.

The chain has TRBV7-2 and TRBJ1-5; D remains unclear. The CDR3 sequence is 15 residues long. The germline V gene encodes CDR1 SGHTA and CDR2 FQGNSA. Trimming stripped 4 bases from V and 5 bases from J, with 15 bases between. Here the CDR3 reads CASSSVGQIDQPQHF. CDR3 nucleotides: TGTGCCAGCAGCTCTGTTGGGCAGATTGATCAGCCCCAGCATTTT.

This chain connects TRBV27 to TRBJ1-1; TRBD1 agrees at 10 bases. With 4 bases clipped from V and 3 bases from J, the junction kept 14 bases outside the gene matches. Germline CDR1 and CDR2: MNHEY and SMNVEV (reference sequence). The CDR3 extends over 18 amino acids. The DNA of the CDR3 is TGTGCCAGCAGTTCAGCGGGACAGGGGCTGATCGTACACACTGAAGCTTTCTTT. Translating it yields CASSSAGQGLIVHTEAFF.

V is TRBV28 and J is TRBJ2-5; 8 bases map to TRBD2. CDR1 is MDHEN and CDR2 is SYDVKM in the germline V gene. J was trimmed by 4 bases and V by 3 bases; bases with no gene match: 7. The CDR3 has 15 amino acids. As DNA, the CDR3 is TGTGCCAGCAGTTTTTTAGCGGGACTAATAGAGACCCAGTACTTC. Amino acid sequence: CASSFLAGLIETQYF.

The J gene is TRBJ2-5, the V gene TRBV11-3; D is uncertain. The CDR3 covers 13 residues. V was trimmed by 2 bases and J by 1 base, leaving 5 bases between them. Germline V CDR1 and CDR2: SGHNT, YENEEA. The CDR3 loop reads CASSLSFQETQYF. The CDR3 bases are TGTGCCAGCAGCTTAAGCTTCCAAGAGACCCAGTACTTC.

The V and J genes are TRBV6-1 and TRBJ1-1; 9 bases are a match to TRBD1. The V gene's germline CDR1 is MNHNS and CDR2 SASEGT. V shed 7 bases, J shed 2 bases, and the junction held 11 bases outside the gene matches. CDR3 length: 16 amino acids. The CDR3 nucleotides read TGTGCCAGCATTATGGGGACAGGGATAAGAAACACTGAAGCTTTCTTT. Its protein is CASIMGTGIRNTEAFF.

This clonotype occurred once. The chain has TRBV20-1 and TRBJ2-3; D is perhaps TRBD2 (6 bases). V was pared by 6 bases and J by 0 bases, with 16 bases between. The length of the CDR3 is 15 residues. The germline CDR1 and CDR2 sequences are DFQATT and SNEGSKA (reference sequence). The CDR3 region has the DNA TGCAGTGCCCCCCGCGGCGGGGTGAGCACAGATACGCAGTATTTT. As protein: CSAPRGGVSTDTQYF.

The V gene is TRBV4-1, the J gene TRBJ2-2, with 8 bases aligning to TRBD1. V lost 6 bases, J lost 7 bases, and 10 bases stayed unmatched. CDR3 size: 15 residues. From germline, CDR1 is MGHRA and CDR2 YSYEKL. DNA of the CDR3: TGCGCCAGCAGACCTGGACAGGGCAATCGCGGGGAGCTGTTTTTT. This encodes CASRPGQGNRGELFF.

The chain carries TRBV6-5 and TRBJ1-6; TRBD1 matches at 9 bases. Germline trimming cut 3 bases from V and 12 bases from J; bases unmatched to any gene: 6. CDR1 MNHEY and CDR2 SVGAGI come from the germline V gene. The CDR3 runs to 14 residues. The CDR3 DNA reads as TGTGCCAGCAGTTATTCGGGACAGGGAAGACCCCTCCACTTT. Its protein is CASSYSGQGRPLHF.

This chain uses TRBV7-9 with TRBJ2-7, with D hard to call. This CDR3 has 13 residues. V was cut by 2 bases and J by 7 bases, with 12 bases left in between. Germline V lookup: CDR1 SEHNR, CDR2 FQNEAQ (reference sequence). The CDR3: CASSLTAVLEQYF. As DNA, the CDR3 is TGTGCCAGCAGCTTAACGGCAGTCCTGGAGCAGTACTTC.

This chain uses TRBV29-1 with TRBJ2-2; the D gene is possibly TRBD1 (6 bases). Germline CDR1 reads SQVTM; CDR2 reads ANQGSEA. The CDR3 has 15 residues. Between the trimmed V and J ends, which lost 6 bases and 0 bases, there was a span of 14 bases. The CDR3, as DNA: TGCAGCGTGTCCAGGGGTGGGGCGAACACCGGGGAGCTGTTTTTT. This sequence encodes CSVSRGGANTGELFF.